This T cell receptor beta chain is drawn from a study of blood T cell repertoires in COVID-19. This clone was observed once. The germline V gene encodes CDR1 MNHNS and CDR2 SASEGT. CDR3 length equals 16 residues. With 0 bases clipped from V and 3 bases from J, the junction kept 5 bases outside the gene matches. Authors' data handling: Researchers report that nucleated cell counts were estimated from reference gene primer amplification. Profiled with immunoSEQ multiplex PCR; TCRdb holds only in-frame clones, not every one. That table supplies the V and J calls and clone size; D and trimming were determined from the DNA. The sample has 220,000 or so clones, around 80% seen once.

The chain combines TRBV6-1 with TRBJ2-7, with 10 nucleotides matching TRBD1. This TCR was sampled from a woman aged 60-70 years who had recovered from COVID-19. Sequencing was carried out using peripheral blood. DNA for the CDR3: TGTGCCAGCAGTGAAGCGGGGGGGACAGGGGTCTACGAGCAGTACTTC. Its protein product is CASSEAGGTGVYEQYF.